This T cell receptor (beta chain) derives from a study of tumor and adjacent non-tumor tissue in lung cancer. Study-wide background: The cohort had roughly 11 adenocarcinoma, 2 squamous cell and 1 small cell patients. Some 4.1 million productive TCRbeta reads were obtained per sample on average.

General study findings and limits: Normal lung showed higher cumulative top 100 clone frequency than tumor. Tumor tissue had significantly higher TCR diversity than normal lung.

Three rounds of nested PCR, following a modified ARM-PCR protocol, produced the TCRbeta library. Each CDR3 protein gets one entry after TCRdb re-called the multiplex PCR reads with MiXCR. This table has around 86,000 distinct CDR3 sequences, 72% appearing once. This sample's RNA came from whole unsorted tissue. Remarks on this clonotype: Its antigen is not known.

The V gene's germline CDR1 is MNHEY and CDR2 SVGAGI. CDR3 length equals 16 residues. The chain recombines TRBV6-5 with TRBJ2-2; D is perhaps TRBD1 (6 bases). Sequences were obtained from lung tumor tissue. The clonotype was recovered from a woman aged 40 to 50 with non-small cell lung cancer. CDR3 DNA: TGTACCAACAGTTACCTGGGACAAGTGAACACCGGGGAGCTGTTTTTT. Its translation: CTNSYLGQVNTGELFF.